The source of this T cell receptor (beta chain) is a study of breast tumors, draining lymph nodes, adjacent tissues. Study-level points and caveats: Luminal-like breast cancer showed significantly greater tumor-nontumor repertoire similarity than basal-like breast cancer did.

The CDR3 is made up of 16 amino acids. Germline CDR1 MNHNS, CDR2 SASEGT. Trimming took 8 bases from V and 3 from J; bases not matched to a gene: 13. Axillary draining lymph nodes of breast cancer patients supplied the node samples. Via MiXCR, TCRdb re-called the multiplex PCR reads, giving one row per CDR3 protein. The sample shows some 97,000 distinct CDR3 sequences, approximately 21% of them seen only once. This clonotype was seen repeatedly, ten times or more. Its antigen is not known. The chain combines TRBV6-1 with TRBJ1-5, with TRBD1 matching over 7 bases. Material for sequencing was axillary lymph node tissue. This clonotype originated in a female donor with breast cancer. Some clones in this sample may be carry-over from other donors' samples. This CDR3 reads CASRTWGRGHNQPQHF. CDR3 nucleotides: TGTGCCAGCCGAACCTGGGGGAGGGGGCACAATCAGCCCCAGCATTTT.